Below are 13 T cell receptor beta chains sequenced from a single sample in a study of T cell responses to AZD1222 COVID-19 vaccine. Repertoires were generated with immunoSEQ multiplex PCR, while TCRdb's copy carries only in-frame clones and drops some. The sample yields fewer than 200,000 clones, 91% seen once. The sequencing here drew on peripheral blood, taken 28 days after the second AZD1222 dose. These TCRs come from an adult who received the AZD1222 COVID-19 vaccine.

The CDR3 loop reads CASSLMTHNEQFF. The DNA for the CDR3 is TGTGCCAGCAGCTTAATGACTCACAATGAGCAGTTCTTC. V gene TRBV7-3 combines with J gene TRBJ2-1; the D is unclear. CDR1 and CDR2 (germline): SGHTA, FQGTGA. Trimming took 1 base from V and 5 from J, leaving 6 bases between them. This CDR3 contains 13 residues. Full variable domain (outside the CDR3, taken from reference TRBV7-3 and TRBJ2-1): GAGVSQTPSNKVTEKGKYVELRCDPISGHTALYWYRQSLGQGPEFLIYFQGTGAADDSGLPNDRFFAVRPEGSVSTLKIQRTERGDSAVYLCASSLMTHNEQFFGPGTRLTVL.

The rearrangement links TRBV7-8 to TRBJ1-6, with D perhaps TRBD1 (5 bases). Germline values: CDR1 SGHVS, CDR2 FQNEAQ. Trimming took 3 bases from V and 0 from J, leaving 9 bases between them. This CDR3 has 16 amino acids. The CDR3 region has the DNA TGTGCCAGCAGCTTCCAGGGTAGCTCCTATAATTCACCCCTCCACTTT. Residues: CASSFQGSSYNSPLHF. The variable domain in full, completed from reference TRBV7-8 and TRBJ1-6, reads GAGVSQSPRYKVAKRGQDVALRCDPISGHVSLFWYQQALGQGPEFLTYFQNEAQLDKSGLPSDRFFAERPEGSVSTLKIQRTQQEDSAVYLCASSFQGSSYNSPLHFGNGTRLTVT.

The chain employs TRBV19 and TRBJ1-1, with D perhaps matching TRBD1 (6 bases). Germline CDR1 LNHDA, CDR2 SQIVND (reference sequence). This CDR3 has 17 amino acids. V was shortened by 5 bases and J by 4 bases, with 23 bases between the two germline ends. The CDR3 region has the DNA TGTGCCAGTAGTCCGGCGGGACACCGAGGGTTGGGCACTGAAGCTTTCTTT. This gives the protein CASSPAGHRGLGTEAFF.

V is TRBV18 and J is TRBJ1-1; D gene uncertain. The germline V gene has CDR1 KGHSH and CDR2 LQKENI. Trimming took off 6 bases at V and 4 bases at J, with 12 bases between the two ends. The CDR3 length is 13 residues. DNA for the CDR3: TGTGCCAGCTCCCCTTCCCAGGCCACTGAAGCTTTCTTT. It is translated as CASSPSQATEAFF. Full variable domain (rest looked up from reference TRBV18 and TRBJ1-1): NAGVMQNPRHLVRRRGQEARLRCSPMKGHSHVYWYRQLPEEGLKFMVYLQKENIIDESGMPKERFSAEFPKEGPSILRIQQVVRGDSAAYFCASSPSQATEAFFGQGTRLTVV.

Note on this clone: The sample has other DNA sequences that encode this CDR3 too. The gene calls are TRBV3-1 (or the pseudogene TRBV3-2) and TRBJ1-2, with unresolved D. Germline lookup yields CDR1 LGHDT and CDR2 YNNKEL (reference sequence). The length of the CDR3 is 12 residues. The ends were cut back, 1 base at V and 4 bases at J, with 4 bases in the middle. Here the CDR3 reads CASSQAVYGYTF. CDR3 DNA sequence: TGTGCCAGCAGCCAAGCCGTCTATGGCTACACCTTC.

V and J are TRBV5-1 and TRBJ2-3; no clear D gene. Trimming shortened V by 0 bases and J by 1 base, and 12 bases separated the two germline ends. This CDR3 is built from 16 residues. Germline V gives CDR1 SGHRS, CDR2 YFSETQ. This CDR3 reads CASSLGWAKGTDTQYF. The CDR3 DNA reads TGCGCCAGCAGCTTGGGTTGGGCTAAGGGCACAGATACGCAGTATTTT.

V is TRBV6-6 and J is TRBJ1-5; a possible D gene is TRBD1 (5 bases). V shed 7 bases and J shed 9 bases, with 22 bases lying between them. This CDR3 spans 15 amino acids. Germline CDR1 is MNHNY and CDR2 is SVGAGI (reference sequence). The CDR3 sequence: CASTPGGSPFPPQHF. For the CDR3, the DNA is TGTGCCAGCACCCCGGGGGGATCCCCGTTTCCGCCCCAGCATTTT.

This sequence joins TRBV7-9 and TRBJ1-2; 8 bases fit TRBD1. The CDR3 covers 13 residues. V gave up 5 bases and J gave up 7 bases; unmatched junction bases: 6. Germline values: CDR1 SEHNR, CDR2 FQNEAQ (reference sequence). CDR3 in DNA: TGTGCCAGCAGCACCGGACAGGGAGGTGGCTACACCTTC. Translation: CASSTGQGGGYTF.

This CDR3 is CAWSARQGNQPQHF. CDR3 DNA: TGTGCCTGGAGTGCCCGACAGGGGAATCAGCCCCAGCATTTT. The V and J genes are TRBV30 and TRBJ1-5; 8 positions match TRBD1. Trimming removed 1 base from V and 4 bases from J; junction bases left unmatched: 3. The germline CDR1 and CDR2 sequences are GTSNPN and SVGIG (reference sequence). CDR3 size: 14 residues.

The gene calls are TRBV25-1 and TRBJ1-2; 12 positions agree with TRBD1. This CDR3 has 13 amino acids. J gave up 4 bases and V 6 bases, and 0 bases lay outside the gene matches. Germline CDR1 and CDR2: MGHDK and SYGVNS. The CDR3 bases are TGTGCCAGCAGGGGACAGGGGGCCTATGGCTACACCTTC. Protein product: CASRGQGAYGYTF.

This rearrangement joins TRBV24-1 to TRBJ2-1; 11 bases line up with TRBD2. The CDR3 loop spans 17 amino acids. V lost 3 bases and J lost 8; bases outside the gene matches: 11. Germline CDR1 and CDR2: KGHDR and SFDVKD. This chain's CDR3 is CATSDPRSGGALDEQFF. The CDR3 region has the DNA TGTGCCACCAGTGATCCACGTAGCGGGGGGGCCCTCGATGAGCAGTTCTTC.

This clone was recorded only once. V usage is TRBV3-1 (or the pseudogene TRBV3-2) and J usage is TRBJ2-7; unclear D gene. The CDR3 runs to 11 residues. With 1 base removed from V and 5 bases from J, the gap between germline ends came to 3 bases. Per germline, CDR1 LGHDT and CDR2 YNNKEL (reference sequence). CDR3 residues: CASSQAHEQYF. In DNA, the CDR3 is TGTGCCAGCAGCCAAGCGCACGAGCAGTACTTC.

The chain uses TRBV27 and TRBJ1-6; D might be TRBD1 (5 bases). Germline assignment: CDR1 MNHEY and CDR2 SMNVEV (reference sequence). Trimming took off 2 bases at V and 3 bases at J, with 8 bases between the two ends. The CDR3 is 15 residues long. The CDR3 sequence: CASSLKGLYNSPLHF. The CDR3 coding sequence is TGTGCCAGCAGTTTAAAGGGGCTCTATAATTCACCCCTCCACTTT.